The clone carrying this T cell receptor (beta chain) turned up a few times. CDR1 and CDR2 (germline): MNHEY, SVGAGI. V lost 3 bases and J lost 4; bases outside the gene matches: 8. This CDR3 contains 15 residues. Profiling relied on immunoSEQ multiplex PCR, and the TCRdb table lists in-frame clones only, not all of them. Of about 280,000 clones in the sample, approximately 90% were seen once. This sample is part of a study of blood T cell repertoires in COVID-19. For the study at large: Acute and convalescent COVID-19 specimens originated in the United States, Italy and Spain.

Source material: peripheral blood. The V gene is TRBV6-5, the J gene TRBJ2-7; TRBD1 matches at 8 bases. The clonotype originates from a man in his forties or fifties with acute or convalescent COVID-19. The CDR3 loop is CASSYAGQATYEQYF. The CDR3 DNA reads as TGTGCCAGCAGTTATGCGGGACAGGCGACTTACGAGCAGTACTTC.